The 18 T cell receptor beta chains reported below all come from one sample, sequenced in a study of blood T cell repertoires in COVID-19. Sequencing used immunoSEQ multiplex PCR; TCRdb keeps in-frame clones, though not all of them. The table has roughly 340,000 clones, around nine tenths seen once. The sequenced material came from peripheral blood. These receptor sequences come from a woman between 18 and 29 years old who had recovered from COVID-19.

A single count supports this clone. This rearrangement joins TRBV2 to TRBJ2-3; D is perhaps TRBD2 (5 bases). Germline values: CDR1 SNHLY, CDR2 FYNNEI. V lost 3 bases and J lost 7, with 8 bases in between. There are 12 residues in the CDR3. Written as DNA, the CDR3 is TGTGCCAGCAGTGAGAGGAGGTATACGCAGTATTTT. Protein sequence: CASSERRYTQYF.

V and J are TRBV9 and TRBJ1-1; 8 nucleotides align to TRBD1. The CDR3 totals 15 residues. The germline gives CDR1 SGDLS, CDR2 YYNGEE. Trimming took 1 base from V and 2 from J; bases not matched to a gene: 4. CDR3 bases: TGTGCCAGCAGCGTATACGGACAGGGAAACACTGAAGCTTTCTTT. Translation gives CASSVYGQGNTEAFF.

For the CDR3, the DNA is TGCGCCAGCAGCCCTCGCTGGGCTGCGGGTAATAGCAATCAGCCCCAGCATTTT. It yields the protein CASSPRWAAGNSNQPQHF. This chain uses TRBV4-3 with TRBJ1-5; no clear D. The CDR3 is made up of 18 amino acids. V dropped 4 bases and J dropped 0 bases, with 19 bases sitting between them. The germline V gene encodes CDR1 LGHNA and CDR2 YSLEER.

A word on this clone: Compared with germline, one end of the junction differs, possibly owing to a read error. The rearrangement links TRBV6-5 to TRBJ2-1; TRBD2 aligns across 10 bases. The V gene's germline CDR1 is MNHEY and CDR2 SVGAGI. This CDR3 has 15 amino acids. Here the CDR3 DNA reads TGTGCCAGCAGTTACCTAGCGGGAGTTTACATTGAGCAGTTCTTC. Protein sequence: CASSYLAGVYIEQFF.

The V call is TRBV4-1, the J call TRBJ1-6; D is perhaps TRBD1 (6 bases). The CDR3 extends over 15 amino acids. Looked up from germline, CDR1 is MGHRA and CDR2 is YSYEKL. Trimming took off 5 bases at V and 10 bases at J, with 18 bases between the two ends. In DNA form, the CDR3 reads TGCGCCAGCAGCGTCCGGACAGTACTAGACTCACCCCTCCACTTT. Translated: CASSVRTVLDSPLHF.

The chain uses TRBV6-5 and TRBJ2-3, with D maybe TRBD2 (6 bases). The V gene lost 6 bases and the J gene lost 4 bases, with 17 bases spanning the gap. From germline, CDR1 is MNHEY and CDR2 SVGAGI. CDR3 length equals 15 residues. The chain's CDR3 is CASSRRESSPDTQYF. CDR3 bases: TGTGCCAGCAGCCGACGGGAGTCGAGCCCAGATACGCAGTATTTT.

This clone was seen once. V gene TRBV12-5 combines with J gene TRBJ1-5, with TRBD1 matching over 7 bases. CDR1 and CDR2 (germline): LGHNT, FRNRAP. Losses at the gene ends were 3 bases for V and 1 base for J; bases not matched to a gene: 6. The CDR3 runs 16 residues. The chain's CDR3 is CASGFYRGLSNQPQHF. The CDR3, as DNA: TGTGCTAGTGGTTTCTACAGGGGCTTGAGCAATCAGCCCCAGCATTTT.

J is TRBJ1-1 and V is TRBV4-1; D may be TRBD1 (6 bases). CDR3 length: 14 residues. Germline CDR1 MGHRA, CDR2 YSYEKL. V was shortened by 3 bases and J by 4 bases, with 12 bases between the two germline ends. The CDR3 here is CASSHLQGFTEAFF. In DNA, the CDR3 is TGCGCCAGCAGCCACCTCCAGGGGTTCACTGAAGCTTTCTTT.

The table lists this clone with a count of one. The chain couples TRBV6-5 to TRBJ1-1, with D tentatively TRBD1 (6 bases). Trimming cost V 7 bases and J 4 bases, with 16 bases left between them. The CDR3 spans 14 residues. CDR1 and CDR2 (germline): MNHEY, SVGAGI. In DNA form, the CDR3 reads TGTGCCAGCACAAAACAGGGCGGGGGCACTGAAGCTTTCTTT. This codes for CASTKQGGGTEAFF.

The chain uses TRBV3-1 (or the pseudogene TRBV3-2) and TRBJ2-3; TRBD2 aligns across 10 bases. This CDR3 region has 16 residues. The germline gives CDR1 LGHDT, CDR2 YNNKEL (reference sequence). Germline trimming cut 4 bases from V and 2 bases from J; bases unmatched to any gene: 6. The CDR3 region has the DNA TGTGCCAGCAGCCGTCTAGCGGGAGAGGCCACAGATACGCAGTATTTT. Translating gives CASSRLAGEATDTQYF.

The genes are TRBV19 and TRBJ1-2, with TRBD1 matching 7 bases. The CDR3 totals 14 residues. The junction had 9 bases not matched to a gene; V was cut back by 3 bases and J by 8 bases. The germline V gene has CDR1 LNHDA and CDR2 SQIVND (reference sequence). The DNA of the CDR3 is TGTGCCAGTAGTATCCTAGAGACAGGGAGGGGCTACACCTTC. Protein: CASSILETGRGYTF. Looking up the rest from reference TRBV19 and TRBJ1-2 gives the full variable domain: DGGITQSPKYLFRKEGQNVTLSCEQNLNHDAMYWYRQDPGQGLRLIYYSQIVNDFQKGDIAEGYSVSREKKESFPLTVTSAQKNPTAFYLCASSILETGRGYTFGSGTRLTVV.

The V and J genes are TRBV4-1 and TRBJ1-5; perhaps TRBD1 as D (5 bases). Germline CDR1 and CDR2: MGHRA and YSYEKL. The V and J ends lost 2 bases and 5 bases respectively, with 10 bases between them. CDR3 length: 14 residues. The chain's CDR3 is CASSQPGKDQPQHF. The CDR3 nucleotides are TGCGCCAGCAGCCAACCAGGGAAGGATCAGCCCCAGCATTTT.

V and J are TRBV5-1 and TRBJ2-1; TRBD2 agrees at 10 bases. The CDR3 has 15 residues. V trimming: 3 bases; J trimming: 5 bases; junction bases outside the gene matches: 5. Germline CDR1 is SGHRS and CDR2 is YFSETQ. CDR3 protein: CASSYLAGANNEQFF. As DNA, the CDR3 is TGCGCCAGCAGCTATCTAGCGGGAGCCAACAATGAGCAGTTCTTC.

The J gene is TRBJ2-1, the V gene TRBV7-2; the match to TRBD2 covers 10 bases. Per germline, CDR1 SGHTA and CDR2 FQGNSA. The CDR3 is 16 residues long. V shed 4 bases, J shed 5 bases, and the junction held 8 bases outside the gene matches. The CDR3 is CASSSSAGGGNNEQFF. The DNA of the CDR3 is TGTGCCAGCAGCTCCTCAGCGGGAGGGGGCAACAATGAGCAGTTCTTC. Full variable domain (missing parts from reference TRBV7-2 and TRBJ2-1): GAGVSQSPSNKVTEKGKDVELRCDPISGHTALYWYRQSLGQGLEFLIYFQGNSAPDKSGLPSDRFSAERTGGSVSTLTIQRTQQEDSAVYLCASSSSAGGGNNEQFFGPGTRLTVL.

The chain combines TRBV5-6 with TRBJ1-4, with TRBD1 matching 10 bases. The junction had 8 bases not matched to a gene; V was cut back by 3 bases and J by 6 bases. Germline V lookup: CDR1 SGHDT, CDR2 YYEEEE. The CDR3 covers 16 residues. The CDR3 nucleotides are TGTGCCAGCAGCTCGGGATGGACAGGGGGACATGAAAAACTGTTTTTT. Its translation: CASSSGWTGGHEKLFF. The full variable domain, completed using reference TRBV5-6 and TRBJ1-4, is DAGVTQSPTHLIKTRGQQVTLRCSPKSGHDTVSWYQQALGQGPQFIFQYYEEEERQRGNFPDRFSGHQFPNYSSELNVNALLLGDSALYLCASSSGWTGGHEKLFFGSGTQLSVL.

The chain links TRBV10-3 to TRBJ2-3; 12 positions match TRBD2. CDR1 is ENHRY and CDR2 is SYGVKD in the germline V gene. V dropped 8 bases and J dropped 5; count of bases not matched to a gene: 5. The CDR3 is 14 residues long. The CDR3 DNA is TGTGCCATCTCCCGACTAGCGGGAGAAGATACGCAGTATTTT. Translated, it gives CAISRLAGEDTQYF.

The rearrangement links TRBV15 to TRBJ1-1; D is possibly TRBD1 (6 bases). Trimming removed 0 bases from V and 4 bases from J, with 12 bases in between. The CDR3 spans 15 residues. Germline CDR1 reads LNHNV; CDR2 reads YYDKDF (reference sequence). The CDR3, as DNA: TGTGCCACCAGCAGAGATCAGACAGGAGGCACTGAAGCTTTCTTT. Its translation is CATSRDQTGGTEAFF.

V is TRBV6-2 or TRBV6-3 and J is TRBJ2-1, with 10 nucleotides matching TRBD2. The CDR3 totals 18 residues. The germline CDR1 and CDR2 sequences are MNHEY and SVGEGT. V was pared by 6 bases and J by 5 bases, with 16 bases of the junction left unmatched. CDR3 amino acids: CASSQPITTSGMNNEQFF. The DNA of the CDR3 is TGTGCCAGCAGCCAACCTATAACAACTAGCGGGATGAACAATGAGCAGTTCTTC.